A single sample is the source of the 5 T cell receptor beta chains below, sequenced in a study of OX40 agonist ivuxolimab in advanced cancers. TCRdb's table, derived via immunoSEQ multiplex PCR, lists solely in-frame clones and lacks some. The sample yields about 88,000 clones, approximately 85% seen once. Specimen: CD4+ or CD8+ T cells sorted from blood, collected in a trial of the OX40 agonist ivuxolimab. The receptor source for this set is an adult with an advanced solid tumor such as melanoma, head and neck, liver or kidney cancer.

Here the CDR3 reads CASSSGTGNEKLFF. DNA for the CDR3: TGTGCCAGCAGTTCCGGGACAGGGAACGAAAAACTGTTTTTT. This chain joins TRBV11-1 and TRBJ1-4; 9 positions agree with TRBD1. This CDR3 spans 14 amino acids. Germline lookup yields CDR1 SGHAT and CDR2 FQDESV (reference sequence). V trimming: 6 bases; J trimming: 8 bases; junction bases outside the gene matches: 7.

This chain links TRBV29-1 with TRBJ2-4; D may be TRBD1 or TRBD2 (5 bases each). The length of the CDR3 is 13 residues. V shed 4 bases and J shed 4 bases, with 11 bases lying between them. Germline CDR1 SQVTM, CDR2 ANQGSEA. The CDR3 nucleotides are TGCAGCGTTGCGGGACCGATGAAAAACATTCAGTACTTC. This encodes CSVAGPMKNIQYF.

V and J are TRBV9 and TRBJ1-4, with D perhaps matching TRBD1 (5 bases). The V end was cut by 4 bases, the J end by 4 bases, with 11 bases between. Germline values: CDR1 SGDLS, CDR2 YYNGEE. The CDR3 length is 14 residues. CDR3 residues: CASSSRQLNEKLFF. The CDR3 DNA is TGTGCCAGCAGCTCCCGACAGCTTAATGAAAAACTGTTTTTT.

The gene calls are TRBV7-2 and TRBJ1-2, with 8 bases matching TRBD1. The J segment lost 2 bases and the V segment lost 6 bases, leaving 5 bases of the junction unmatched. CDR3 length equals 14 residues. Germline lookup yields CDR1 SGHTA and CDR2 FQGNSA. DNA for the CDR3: TGTGCCAGCAGTCCCGGACAGGGCAACTATGGCTACACCTTC. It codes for CASSPGQGNYGYTF.

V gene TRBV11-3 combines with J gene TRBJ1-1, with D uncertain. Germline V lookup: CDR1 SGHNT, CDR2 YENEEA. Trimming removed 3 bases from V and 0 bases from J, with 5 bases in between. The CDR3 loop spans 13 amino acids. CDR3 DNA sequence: TGTGCCAGCAGCTTGGGGATGAACACTGAAGCTTTCTTT. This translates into CASSLGMNTEAFF.